This is a list of T cell receptor beta chains from one sample in a study of naive and memory T cell subsets. TCRdb analysed the UMI-ligation and nested PCR reads with MiXCR anew, one entry per CDR3 protein. The data hold around 31,000 distinct CDR3 sequences, with about 11% observed a single time. Material: effector memory CD4+ T cells from blood. All receptors derive from a human donor in good health. Each CDR3 is given with its conserved first and last residue.

j_gene: TRBJ1-2
v_gene: TRBV6-6
CDR3aa: CASSSPTGIYGYTF

j_gene: TRBJ2-7
v_gene: TRBV4-1
CDR3aa: CASSRDLSLEQYF

j_gene: TRBJ1-1
v_gene: TRBV29-1
CDR3aa: CSVSGNRGVNTEAFF

j_gene: TRBJ2-1
v_gene: TRBV3-1
CDR3aa: CASSQGRGSGEEQFF

j_gene: TRBJ1-2
v_gene: TRBV5-4
CDR3aa: CASSGTDRDGYTF

j_gene: TRBJ1-2
v_gene: TRBV5-4
CDR3aa: CASSLNMKDYGYTF

j_gene: TRBJ2-3
v_gene: TRBV6-5
CDR3aa: CASRRTSGIIVDTQYF

j_gene: TRBJ2-7
v_gene: TRBV7-2
CDR3aa: CASSLGWLAGQDEQYF

j_gene: TRBJ2-1
v_gene: TRBV24-1
CDR3aa: CATQGLGAGELNEQFF

j_gene: TRBJ2-1
v_gene: TRBV9
CDR3aa: CASSVEVVGYNEQFF

j_gene: TRBJ2-3
v_gene: TRBV4-3
CDR3aa: CASRVSGSDTQYF

j_gene: TRBJ2-3
v_gene: TRBV5-1
CDR3aa: CASSGGRTTDTQYF

j_gene: TRBJ2-3
v_gene: TRBV4-2
CDR3aa: CASSQDFSLAGVTDTQYF

j_gene: TRBJ2-7
v_gene: TRBV7-2
CDR3aa: CASSPGTGVSDEQYF

j_gene: TRBJ2-1
v_gene: TRBV11-3
CDR3aa: CASSPTTSGKPSNEQFF

j_gene: TRBJ2-5
v_gene: TRBV7-6
CDR3aa: CASSGGGILQETQYF

j_gene: TRBJ2-5
v_gene: TRBV30
CDR3aa: CAWNSRLLQETQYF

j_gene: TRBJ2-6
v_gene: TRBV2
CDR3aa: CASSGVLTGSGANVLTF

j_gene: TRBJ1-2
v_gene: TRBV19
CDR3aa: CASFRDRIYGYTF

j_gene: TRBJ2-5
v_gene: TRBV20-1
CDR3aa: CSAPHLGSEPETQYF

j_gene: TRBJ2-6
v_gene: TRBV7-3
CDR3aa: CASSRQALSGANVLTF

j_gene: TRBJ1-4
v_gene: TRBV28
CDR3aa: CASSLSQGRANEKLFF